These 32 T cell receptor beta chains share one sample of origin, sequenced in a study of graft-versus-host responses after intestinal transplantation. Using immunoSEQ multiplex PCR, the repertoire was profiled, and TCRdb retains in-frame clones only, with some absent. The sample includes 60,000 to 75,000 clones, roughly 90% of them seen just once. For these receptors, no antigen is known. The sample in question was unstimulated CD8+ T cells sorted from spleen or lymph node cells, obtained before intestinal transplant. These receptors all come from a human donor who received an intestinal transplant.

The chain has TRBV5-5 and TRBJ1-2; tentatively, D is TRBD1 (6 bases). This CDR3 contains 14 residues. V lost 0 bases and J 1 base, leaving 7 bases between the germline ends. Germline V CDR1 and CDR2: SGHKS, YYEKEE (reference sequence). The CDR3 DNA is TGTGCCAGCAGCTTGGGACAGGTTAACTATGGCTACACCTTC. Protein sequence: CASSLGQVNYGYTF. Supplemented by reference TRBV5-5 and TRBJ1-2, the full variable domain reads DAGVTQSPTHLIKTRGQQVTLRCSPISGHKSVSWYQQVLGQGPQFIFQYYEKEERGRGNFPDRFSARQFPNYSSELNVNALLLGDSALYLCASSLGQVNYGYTFGSGTRLTVV.

The chain employs TRBV27 and TRBJ2-7; TRBD1 is a possible D gene (6 bases). Per the germline V gene, CDR1 is MNHEY and CDR2 is SMNVEV (reference sequence). CDR3 size: 13 residues. V was pared by 5 bases and J by 4 bases, with 12 bases between. CDR3 residues: CASSPNRVYEQYF. DNA of the CDR3: TGTGCCAGCAGTCCAAACAGGGTTTACGAGCAGTACTTC.

V is TRBV14 and J is TRBJ2-7; 7 bases map to TRBD1. CDR1 is SGHDN, CDR2 FVKESK, per germline. CDR3 length: 17 residues. Germline trimming cut 1 base from V and 5 bases from J; bases unmatched to any gene: 14. The CDR3 protein is CASSQGYIRTGDDEQYF. The CDR3 bases are TGTGCCAGCAGCCAAGGCTATATCAGAACAGGGGACGACGAGCAGTACTTC.

This clone was seen more than once but under ten times. The rearrangement links TRBV15 to TRBJ2-7, with D possibly TRBD1 on 6 matching bases. CDR3 length equals 16 residues. Germline values: CDR1 LNHNV, CDR2 YYDKDF (reference sequence). V was clipped by 4 bases and J by 0 bases, with 16 bases between them. The CDR3 loop is CATSTRQAYNSYEQYF. In nucleotides, the CDR3 is TGTGCCACCAGCACCCGACAGGCCTACAACTCCTACGAGCAGTACTTC.

The rearrangement links TRBV9 to TRBJ2-7, with D perhaps matching TRBD1 (5 bases). Germline V gene data show CDR1 as SGDLS and CDR2 as YYNGEE. Trimming pared 0 bases from V and 0 bases from J, leaving 7 bases between. This CDR3 is 14 amino acids long. The CDR3 DNA is TGTGCCAGCAGCGTAGAGGGGAACTCCTACGAGCAGTACTTC. Protein sequence: CASSVEGNSYEQYF.

The J gene is TRBJ2-7, the V gene TRBV30, with 11 nucleotides matching TRBD1. Germline CDR1 and CDR2: GTSNPN and SVGIG (reference sequence). The V segment lost 5 bases and the J segment 6 bases; nucleotides outside the gene matches: 6. This CDR3 is 13 amino acids long. The CDR3 nucleotides are TGTGCCTGGGGACAGGGGGCGAGTGGCGAGCAGTACTTC. Translated, it gives CAWGQGASGEQYF. The full variable domain, with the rest looked up from reference TRBV30 and TRBJ2-7, is SQTIHQWPATLVQPVGSPLSLECTVEGTSNPNLYWYRQAAGRGLQLLFYSVGIGQISSEVPQNLSASRPQDRQFILSSKKLLLSDSGFYLCAWGQGASGEQYFGPGTRLTVT.

The chain combines TRBV6-5 with TRBJ1-3, with D perhaps TRBD1 (6 bases). The CDR3 extends over 14 amino acids. Between the trimmed V and J ends, which lost 4 bases and 3 bases, there was a span of 10 bases. CDR1 is MNHEY and CDR2 is SVGAGI in the germline V gene. CDR3 sequence reads: CASSWTDHGNTIYF. The CDR3 nucleotides are TGTGCCAGCAGTTGGACAGATCATGGAAACACCATATATTTT.

This clone was detected once. The chain uses TRBV28 and TRBJ2-7; 7 bases match TRBD2. CDR1 and CDR2 (germline): MDHEN, SYDVKM. The ends lost 6 bases at V and 2 bases at J; junction bases unmatched: 19. The CDR3 totals 18 residues. In DNA, the CDR3 is TGTGCCAGCAGCCGTCGGGCGGGAGCCCCAATAAGCACCTACGAGCAGTACTTC. Its translation: CASSRRAGAPISTYEQYF.

The chain is built from TRBV14 and TRBJ2-1, with D maybe TRBD2 (6 bases). Trimming shortened V by 0 bases and J by 1 base, and 13 bases separated the two germline ends. Germline CDR1 reads SGHDN; CDR2 reads FVKESK. CDR3 length equals 17 residues. The CDR3 protein is CASSQDRDLSSYNEQFF. The DNA for the CDR3 is TGTGCCAGCAGCCAAGACCGGGACTTATCATCCTACAATGAGCAGTTCTTC.

The table lists this clone with a count of one. The CDR3 protein is CASSQTSTDTQYF. CDR3 bases: TGTGCCAGCAGTCAGACTAGCACAGATACGCAGTATTTT. The chain couples TRBV27 to TRBJ2-3; D not certain. V lost 5 bases, J lost 0 bases, and 6 bases lay in between. Germline V gene sequence: CDR1 MNHEY, CDR2 SMNVEV (reference sequence). This CDR3 spans 13 amino acids.

This chain uses TRBV2 with TRBJ1-5; D uncertain. Germline V gene lookup returns CDR1 SNHLY and CDR2 FYNNEI. There are 15 residues in the CDR3. The ends were cut back, 1 base at V and 1 base at J, with 8 bases in the middle. CDR3 DNA: TGTGCCAGCAGTGAAGAAGGAGAGAGCAATCAGCCCCAGCATTTT. The encoded protein is CASSEEGESNQPQHF.

The chain combines TRBV6-5 with TRBJ2-2; 7 positions match TRBD2. Germline trimming cut 4 bases from V and 3 bases from J; bases unmatched to any gene: 8. This CDR3 has 16 amino acids. Germline CDR1 reads MNHEY; CDR2 reads SVGAGI. The CDR3 region has the DNA TGTGCCAGCAGTTGGGAGAGCGGGATCGACACCGGGGAGCTGTTTTTT. Its protein is CASSWESGIDTGELFF.

The chain employs TRBV13 and TRBJ1-2; maybe TRBD1 (6 bases). This CDR3 contains 17 residues. Between the trimmed V and J ends, which lost 0 bases and 3 bases, there was a span of 17 bases. Germline V gives CDR1 PRHDT, CDR2 FYEKMQ (reference sequence). As DNA, the CDR3 is TGTGCCAGCAGCTTAGGGGTATATTTACAGGGTGACTATGGCTACACCTTC. Translated: CASSLGVYLQGDYGYTF.

DNA of the CDR3: TGTGCCAGCAGCTTAGCTTCAGGCGATACGCAGTATTTT. As protein: CASSLASGDTQYF. The rearrangement joins TRBV7-6 to TRBJ2-3; D remains ambiguous. V was clipped by 0 bases and J by 6 bases, with 7 bases between them. The CDR3 has 13 amino acids. Germline V gives CDR1 SGHVS, CDR2 FNYEAQ. Full variable domain (remainder filled in from reference TRBV7-6 and TRBJ2-3): GAGVSQSPRYKVTKRGQDVALRCDPISGHVSLYWYRQALGQGPEFLTYFNYEAQQDKSGLPNDRFSAERPEGSISTLTIQRTEQRDSAMYRCASSLASGDTQYFGPGTRLTVL.

The chain uses TRBV27 and TRBJ2-3; D is perhaps TRBD2 (6 bases). The CDR3 covers 14 residues. Germline lookup yields CDR1 MNHEY and CDR2 SMNVEV (reference sequence). The V gene lost 8 bases and the J gene lost 2 bases, with 14 bases spanning the gap. The CDR3: CASGAGRATDTQYF. DNA of the CDR3: TGTGCCAGCGGGGCGGGGCGGGCCACAGATACGCAGTATTTT.

This clone has just one count. V is TRBV11-3 and J is TRBJ2-7, with 7 nucleotides matching TRBD2. Losses at the gene ends were 5 bases for V and 7 bases for J; bases not matched to a gene: 8. The CDR3 is made up of 13 amino acids. Germline CDR1 SGHNT, CDR2 YENEEA. The CDR3 region is CASSRGSLGEQYF. The CDR3 coding sequence is TGTGCCAGCAGCCGCGGGAGTTTGGGAGAGCAGTACTTC. Based on the CDR3 plus reference TRBV11-3 and TRBJ2-7, the full variable domain is EAGVVQSPRYKIIEKKQPVAFWCNPISGHNTLYWYLQNLGQGPELLIRYENEEAVDDSQLPKDRFSAERLKGVDSTLKIQPAELGDSAVYLCASSRGSLGEQYFGPGTRLTVT.

The genes are TRBV19 and TRBJ1-2, with 7 bases fitting TRBD1. Germline CDR1 and CDR2: LNHDA and SQIVND (reference sequence). The CDR3 consists of 14 residues. V shed 9 bases, J shed 6 bases, and the junction held 13 bases outside the gene matches. The DNA for the CDR3 is TGTGCCAGCTCGGTACAGGGGAACCCAAATGGCTACACCTTC. It is translated as CASSVQGNPNGYTF. The full variable domain, rest sourced from reference TRBV19 and TRBJ1-2, is DGGITQSPKYLFRKEGQNVTLSCEQNLNHDAMYWYRQDPGQGLRLIYYSQIVNDFQKGDIAEGYSVSREKKESFPLTVTSAQKNPTAFYLCASSVQGNPNGYTFGSGTRLTVV.

CDR3 DNA sequence: TGTGCCCAGATAAGCGGGGAGGGAACACCCCTCCACTTT. This encodes CAQISGEGTPLHF. The J gene is TRBJ1-6, the V gene TRBV30; D gene unclear. Looked up from germline, CDR1 is GTSNPN and CDR2 is SVGIG (reference sequence). The CDR3 contains 13 residues. V gave up 8 bases and J gave up 11 bases, with 19 bases separating them.

The CDR3 nucleotides are TGCGCCAGCAGCCAAGCCCGGACTAGCCTACATGAGCAGTTCTTC. Translating it yields CASSQARTSLHEQFF. The chain employs TRBV4-1 and TRBJ2-1, with 8 bases lining up with TRBD2. The ends lost 1 base at V and 8 bases at J; junction bases unmatched: 7. Looked up from germline, CDR1 is MGHRA and CDR2 is YSYEKL. The CDR3 covers 15 residues.

This clone was recorded a few times. The chain couples TRBV19 to TRBJ2-7, with D possibly being TRBD1 (6 bases). Per germline, CDR1 LNHDA and CDR2 SQIVND (reference sequence). CDR3 length: 13 residues. The germline V and J ends were trimmed by 3 bases and 3 bases, with 9 bases remaining between them. For the CDR3, the DNA is TGTGCCAGTAGTATGGGACACAACTACGAGCAGTACTTC. This translates into CASSMGHNYEQYF.

The chain employs TRBV5-8 and TRBJ1-1, with TRBD1 identical over 10 bases. Germline trimming cut 1 base from V and 4 bases from J; bases unmatched to any gene: 7. This CDR3 contains 16 residues. Germline V lookup: CDR1 SGHTS, CDR2 YDEGEE. The DNA of the CDR3 is TGTGCCAGCAGCTTGTTAGCAGGGACAGGGGTCACTGAAGCTTTCTTT. It is translated as CASSLLAGTGVTEAFF.

This chain connects TRBV9 to TRBJ2-2, with TRBD2 as a possible D gene (6 bases). This CDR3 comprises 15 residues. V lost 3 bases and J 1 base, leaving 10 bases between the germline ends. The germline gives CDR1 SGDLS, CDR2 YYNGEE. The CDR3 reads CASSAAGRNTGELFF. In DNA, the CDR3 is TGTGCCAGCAGCGCCGCGGGGAGGAACACCGGGGAGCTGTTTTTT.

The V call is TRBV2, the J call TRBJ2-3; 12 bases line up with TRBD2. V lost 8 bases and J lost 2; bases outside the gene matches: 11. The V gene's germline CDR1 is SNHLY and CDR2 FYNNEI. The CDR3 runs 17 residues. CDR3 sequence reads: CASGDPSSGRDTDTQYF. In DNA form, the CDR3 reads TGTGCCAGCGGAGATCCCTCTAGCGGGAGGGACACAGATACGCAGTATTTT.

This chain links TRBV30 with TRBJ2-1; D is ambiguous. Per the germline V gene, CDR1 is GTSNPN and CDR2 is SVGIG (reference sequence). Trimming cost V 4 bases and J 5 bases, with 9 bases left between them. The CDR3 runs 12 residues. CDR3 protein: CAWNPQDNEQFF. The CDR3 DNA sequence: TGTGCCTGGAATCCCCAGGACAATGAGCAGTTCTTC.

The V call is TRBV27, the J call TRBJ1-1, with D maybe TRBD1 (6 bases). The CDR3 is made up of 13 amino acids. Deletions cut 2 bases from V and 4 bases from J, with 8 bases between. The germline CDR1 and CDR2 sequences are MNHEY and SMNVEV (reference sequence). The CDR3 coding sequence is TGTGCCAGCAGTTTAAGGGGGTTCACTGAAGCTTTCTTT. Translating gives CASSLRGFTEAFF.

The chain couples TRBV27 to TRBJ1-1; possibly TRBD1 for D (6 bases). The CDR3 is made up of 14 amino acids. The V gene lost 3 bases and the J gene lost 3 bases, with 11 bases spanning the gap. The germline gives CDR1 MNHEY, CDR2 SMNVEV (reference sequence). Written as DNA, the CDR3 is TGTGCCAGCAGTTTGCTAGGGGGGGACACTGAAGCTTTCTTT. It translates to CASSLLGGDTEAFF.

The rearrangement joins TRBV5-7 to TRBJ2-7; no firm D call. TRBV5-7 is given ORF status, its function remaining uncertain. The CDR3 sequence is 14 residues long. The ends were cut back, 4 bases at V and 4 bases at J, with 15 bases in the middle. The CDR3 region has the DNA TGTGCCAGCAGCCCCCTAGGCCCCGTTTACGAGCAGTACTTC. This sequence encodes CASSPLGPVYEQYF.

The chain carries TRBV4-1 and TRBJ2-1, with 7 bases identical to TRBD2. V was pared by 4 bases and J by 5 bases, with 14 bases of the junction left unmatched. Germline V gives CDR1 MGHRA, CDR2 YSYEKL. The CDR3 runs 17 residues. CDR3 amino acids: CASSLPLGGRGNNEQFF. As DNA, the CDR3 is TGCGCCAGCAGCCTCCCTTTGGGCGGGAGAGGTAACAATGAGCAGTTCTTC.

Only a few counts were recorded for this clone. The chain has TRBV4-1 and TRBJ2-7, with 9 bases fitting TRBD2. Germline V gives CDR1 MGHRA, CDR2 YSYEKL. The V gene end was trimmed by 3 bases and the J gene end by 7 bases; junction bases not matched to a gene: 13. This CDR3 region has 16 residues. The CDR3 loop reads CASSHSLAGSVDEQYF. CDR3 sequence (DNA): TGCGCCAGCAGCCACTCTCTAGCGGGGTCAGTGGATGAGCAGTACTTC.

This rearrangement joins TRBV27 to TRBJ2-7; 10 nucleotides match TRBD2. CDR3 length: 15 amino acids. With V trimmed by 5 bases and J by 5 bases, 9 bases remained unmatched. In germline, CDR1 is MNHEY, CDR2 SMNVEV (reference sequence). DNA of the CDR3: TGTGCCAGCAGTCCGCTAGCGGGAGTACCAAACGAGCAGTACTTC. Residues: CASSPLAGVPNEQYF.

As to this clone: The germline gene is not matched at one end of the junction; a read error may be the cause. The gene calls are TRBV5-1 and TRBJ1-2; D not resolved. Germline V gene sequence: CDR1 SGHRS, CDR2 YFSETQ. CDR3 length equals 15 residues. CDR3 protein: CASSLYPRKIPLRFF. As DNA, the CDR3 is TGCGCCAGCAGCCTTTACCCAAGAAAAATACCCCTTAGATTCTTC.

This rearrangement joins TRBV15 to TRBJ2-1; 14 nucleotides match TRBD2. CDR1 and CDR2 (germline): LNHNV, YYDKDF (reference sequence). The CDR3 sequence is 13 residues long. With V trimmed by 8 bases and J by 10 bases, 4 bases remained unmatched. Here the CDR3 DNA reads TGTGCCACCGGGACTAGCGGGAGCGCGGAGCAGTTCTTC. Its translation: CATGTSGSAEQFF.